A single T cell receptor beta chain is shown here with its context. The CDR3 loop spans 14 amino acids. Germline V gene lookup returns CDR1 SGHNT and CDR2 YENEEA. Trimming cost V 6 bases and J 3 bases, with 12 bases left between them. The data derive from a study of blood T cell repertoires in COVID-19. As for the study in general: COVID-19 samples, acute and convalescent, were from the United States, Italy and Spain. The cDNA or gDNA used as material had been derived from T cells, B-cell-depleted T cells, or PBMCs.

Authors' data handling: Amplifying reference gene primers gave estimates of nucleated cell counts. The repertoire was sequenced with immunoSEQ multiplex PCR; TCRdb's copy has only in-frame clones and lacks some. That table is the source of V, J and clone size, and D and trimming were worked out from the DNA. The data hold hundreds of thousands of clones, with approximately 80% observed a single time. Sequencing was performed on peripheral blood. This receptor was taken from a human donor in a cohort sampled during active COVID-19. The rearrangement uses TRBV11-3 and TRBJ1-5; D possibly corresponds to TRBD1 (6 bases). CDR3 protein: CASRQDSYNQPQHF. The DNA of the CDR3 is TGTGCCAGCAGACAGGACAGCTACAATCAGCCCCAGCATTTT.